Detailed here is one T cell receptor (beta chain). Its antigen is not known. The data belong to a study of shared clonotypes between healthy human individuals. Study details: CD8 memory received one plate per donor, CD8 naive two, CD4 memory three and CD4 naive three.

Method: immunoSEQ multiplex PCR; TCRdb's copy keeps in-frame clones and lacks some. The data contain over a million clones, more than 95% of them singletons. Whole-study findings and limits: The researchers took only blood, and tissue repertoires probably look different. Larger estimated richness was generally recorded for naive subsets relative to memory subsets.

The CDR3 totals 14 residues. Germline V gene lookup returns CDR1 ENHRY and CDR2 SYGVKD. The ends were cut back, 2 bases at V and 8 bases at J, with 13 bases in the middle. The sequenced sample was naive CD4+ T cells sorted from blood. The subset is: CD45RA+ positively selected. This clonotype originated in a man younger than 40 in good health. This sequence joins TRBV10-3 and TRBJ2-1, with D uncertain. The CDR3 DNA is TGTGCCATCAGTGAGCCCCCGGCTCAGTATGAGCAGTTCTTC. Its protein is CAISEPPAQYEQFF.